This TCR beta chain was obtained from a study of identical twins. TCRdb recomputed calls from the 5' RACE reads with MiXCR, one row per CDR3 protein. The table shows approximately 410,000 distinct CDR3 sequences, with approximately 18% occurring only once. Specimen: naive T cells sorted from blood. This TCR came from a man aged 50-60 years in good health.

In DNA, the CDR3 is TGTGCCAGCAGCCAGTCTGGGGCAACTAATGAAAAACTGTTTTTT. It encodes CASSQSGATNEKLFF. The V and J genes are TRBV7-2 and TRBJ1-4; D is unclear. This CDR3 is built from 15 residues. V was shortened by 5 bases and J by 0 bases, with 10 bases between the two germline ends. CDR1 and CDR2 (germline): SGHTA, FQGNSA.